This entry concerns a single T cell receptor beta chain. Its antigen is not identified. The data belong to a study of T cells in lung cancer brain metastases. Overall study findings and caveats: Most clones were lesion-specific, with limited overlap between paired lesions (Morisita roughly 0.21).

Paired samples had equal genomic DNA input, ranging roughly 2.24 to 4.92 ug. Using immunoSEQ multiplex PCR, the repertoire was profiled, and TCRdb retains in-frame clones only, with some absent. The data show some 7,000 clones, around 86% seen once. No patient had a history of multiple malignancies, as such patients were excluded. There are 15 residues in the CDR3. V dropped 3 bases and J dropped 7 bases, with 16 bases sitting between them. Germline-derived CDR1 and CDR2 are KGHSH and LQKENI. This rearrangement joins TRBV18 to TRBJ2-1, with a possible D match to TRBD1 (5 bases). The source is a man aged 50-60 years with non-small cell lung cancer. Sequenced: tumor tissue from the primary lung tumor. The CDR3 DNA reads TGTGCCAGCTCACCCTCCAGGGCGGATGGAAATGAGCAGTTCTTC. Its translation is CASSPSRADGNEQFF.